This T cell receptor beta chain was recovered during a study of OX40 agonist ivuxolimab in advanced cancers. Turning to the overall study: Ivuxolimab was a fully human IgG2 agonistic monoclonal antibody targeting the costimulatory receptor OX40 (CD134). Intravenous ivuxolimab was administered to patients every 2 weeks at six dose levels: 0.01, 0.1, 0.3, 1.5, 3 and 10 mg/kg. Of the roughly 51 dose-escalation patients, hepatocellular carcinoma was present in about 20, melanoma in around 15, renal cell carcinoma in 9 and head and neck cancer in 9. In the dose-escalation cohort, approximately 80% of patients were male, and the mean age was 60 years with a range of roughly 20 to 80. Patients were allowed to have had prior anti-PD-1, anti-PD-L1 or anti-CTLA-4 therapy, and around two fifths of the dose-escalation patients had been treated with checkpoint inhibitors. Partial responses were achieved by three dose-escalation patients, of whom one had hepatocellular carcinoma and two had cutaneous melanoma. The point of sequencing TCRbeta in the periphery was to test whether ivuxolimab changed TCR sequence diversity and drove clonal T-cell expansion. The paper reports the monotherapy dose-escalation portion (N ≈ 50 patients) of the phase I ivuxolimab trial.

For sequencing of the TCRbeta CDR3 region, genomic DNA was extracted from the sorted cells. The immunoSEQ Assay was used to sequence the TCRbeta CDR3 regions. Imported from immuneACCESS, the table was reduced by TCRdb to in-frame sequences with V and J called. These copies leave out some clones; in studies compared against another copy, an unresolved V gene accounts for under half, and the cause of the remainder is not known. Present in this sample are about 77,000 clones, around four fifths of which were seen just once. The ten top clones hold under 0.8% of the sample. Study-wide conclusions, independent of this receptor: At doses of 0.1 to 3.0 mg/kg, clonal expansion of both CD4+ and CD8+ T cells in blood was seen between baseline and week 6. Low levels of normalized T-cell clonal expansion were also shown by some nonresponding patients. Partial responders in the 0.1-3.0 mg/kg groups had among the lowest normalized peripheral clonal expansion, especially among CD8+ T cells. The antigen specificity of the clonally expanded peripheral T cells was not determined. After ivuxolimab, expanded clones were on average more numerous among CD8+ T cells than among CD4+ T cells.

The trial excluded patients who had a history of autoimmune disease or were on systemic immunosuppression. In every dose cohort, peripheral blood was drawn for TCR sequencing at baseline, cycle 4 day 1, and cycle 7 day 1. Samples came from an open-label, multicenter, first-in-human phase I dose-escalation trial of ivuxolimab. Adults with locally advanced or metastatic melanoma, renal cell carcinoma, hepatocellular carcinoma or head and neck squamous cell carcinoma were enrolled in the trial. CD4+ and CD8+ T cells were sorted separately from peripheral blood before TCR sequencing. Counted from cysteine to phenylalanine, this CDR3 has 13 amino acids. The sequence is cut down to CDR3 DNA, 39 bases in frame from base 1. V sheds 3 bases and J sheds 1 base, leaving 6 bases between their ends. CDR1 SGHVS and CDR2 FNYEAQ were looked up in the germline V gene. About this clone: Which antigen it targets is not known. The sample holds no much larger clone one base away, and base qualities are not on file.

This sample comprised CD4+ or CD8+ T cells sorted from blood, obtained in a trial of the OX40 agonist ivuxolimab. In this chain, TRBV7-6 is recombined with TRBJ1-1, with the D gene not clear enough to name. The clonotype was recovered from an adult with an advanced solid tumor such as melanoma, head and neck, liver or kidney cancer. The CDR3 reads as follows: CASSFGRNTEAFF. The nucleotide sequence reads as follows: TGTGCCAGCAGCTTTGGACGGAACACTGAAGCTTTCTTT.